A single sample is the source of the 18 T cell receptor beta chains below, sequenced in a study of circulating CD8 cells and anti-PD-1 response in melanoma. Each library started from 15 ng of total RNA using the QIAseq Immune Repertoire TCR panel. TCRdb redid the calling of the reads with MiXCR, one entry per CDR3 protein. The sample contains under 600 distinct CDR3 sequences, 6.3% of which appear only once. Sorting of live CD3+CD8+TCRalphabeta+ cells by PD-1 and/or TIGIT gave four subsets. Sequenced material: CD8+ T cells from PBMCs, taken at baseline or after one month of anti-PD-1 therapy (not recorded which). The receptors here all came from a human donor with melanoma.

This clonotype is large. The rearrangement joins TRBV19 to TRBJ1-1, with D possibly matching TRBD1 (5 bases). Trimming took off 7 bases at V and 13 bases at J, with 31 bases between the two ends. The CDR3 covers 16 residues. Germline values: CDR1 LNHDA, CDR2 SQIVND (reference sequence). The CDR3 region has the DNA TGTGCCAGTAAGCTTGGACATAATTCGCCCGATGCGTTTGTTTTCTTT. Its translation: CASKLGHNSPDAFVFF. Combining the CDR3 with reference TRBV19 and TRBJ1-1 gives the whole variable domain DGGITQSPKYLFRKEGQNVTLSCEQNLNHDAMYWYRQDPGQGLRLIYYSQIVNDFQKGDIAEGYSVSREKKESFPLTVTSAQKNPTAFYLCASKLGHNSPDAFVFFGQGTRLTVV.

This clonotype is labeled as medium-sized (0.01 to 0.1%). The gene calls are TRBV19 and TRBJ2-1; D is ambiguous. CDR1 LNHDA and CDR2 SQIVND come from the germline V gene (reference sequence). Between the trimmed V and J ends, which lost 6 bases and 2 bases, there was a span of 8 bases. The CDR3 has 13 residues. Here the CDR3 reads CASSMFPYNEQFF. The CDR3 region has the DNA TGTGCCAGTAGCATGTTCCCCTACAATGAGCAGTTCTTC.

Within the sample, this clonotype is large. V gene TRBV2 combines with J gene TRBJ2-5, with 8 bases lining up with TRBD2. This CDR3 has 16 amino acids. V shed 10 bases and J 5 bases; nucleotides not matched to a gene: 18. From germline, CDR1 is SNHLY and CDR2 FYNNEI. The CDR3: CATTTPPGGGSETQYF. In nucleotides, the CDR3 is TGTGCCACCACCACCCCCCCCGGGGGGGGCAGTGAGACCCAGTACTTC.

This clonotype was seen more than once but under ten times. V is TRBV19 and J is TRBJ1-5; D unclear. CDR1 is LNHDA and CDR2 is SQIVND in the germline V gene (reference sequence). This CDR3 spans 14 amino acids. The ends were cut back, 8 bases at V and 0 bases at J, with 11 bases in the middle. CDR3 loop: CASSQAYSNQPQHF. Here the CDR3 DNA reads TGTGCCAGTTCCCAGGCCTATAGCAATCAGCCCCAGCATTTT.

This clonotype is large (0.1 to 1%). The CDR3 loop is CASSVLLNYGYTF. CDR3 DNA: TGTGCCAGCAGTGTACTCCTAAACTATGGCTACACCTTC. This chain uses TRBV25-1 with TRBJ1-2; D is ambiguous. Germline lookup yields CDR1 MGHDK and CDR2 SYGVNS. Trimming shortened V by 4 bases and J by 2 bases, and 8 bases separated the two germline ends. There are 13 residues in the CDR3.

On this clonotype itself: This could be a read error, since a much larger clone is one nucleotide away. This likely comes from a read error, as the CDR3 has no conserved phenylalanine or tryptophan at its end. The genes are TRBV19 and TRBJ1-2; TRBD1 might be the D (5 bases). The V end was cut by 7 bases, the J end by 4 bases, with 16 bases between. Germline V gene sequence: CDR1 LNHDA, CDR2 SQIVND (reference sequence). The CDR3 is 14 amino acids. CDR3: CASTLSGPFYGYTL. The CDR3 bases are TGTGCCAGTACCCTATCGGGACCTTTCTATGGCTACACCCTC.

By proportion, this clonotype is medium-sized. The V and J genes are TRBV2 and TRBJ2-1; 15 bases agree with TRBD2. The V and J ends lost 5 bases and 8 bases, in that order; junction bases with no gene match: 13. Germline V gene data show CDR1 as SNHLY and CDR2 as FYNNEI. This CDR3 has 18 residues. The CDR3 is CASSPPSWTSGGVYEQFF. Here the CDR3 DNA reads TGTGCCAGCAGTCCCCCCTCCTGGACTAGCGGGGGGGTATATGAGCAGTTCTTC.

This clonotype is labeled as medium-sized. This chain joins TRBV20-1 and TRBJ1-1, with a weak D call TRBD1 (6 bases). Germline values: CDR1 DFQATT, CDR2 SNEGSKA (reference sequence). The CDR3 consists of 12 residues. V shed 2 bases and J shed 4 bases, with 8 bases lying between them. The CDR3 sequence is CSARRGGTEAFF. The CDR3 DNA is TGCAGTGCTAGACGAGGGGGCACTGAAGCTTTCTTT.

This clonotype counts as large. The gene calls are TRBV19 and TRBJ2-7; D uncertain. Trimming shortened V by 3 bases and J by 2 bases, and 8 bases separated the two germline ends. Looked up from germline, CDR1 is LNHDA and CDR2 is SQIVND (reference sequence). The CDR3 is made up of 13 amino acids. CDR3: CASSIGSAYEQYF. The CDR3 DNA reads TGTGCCAGTAGTATTGGTTCTGCCTACGAGCAGTACTTC.

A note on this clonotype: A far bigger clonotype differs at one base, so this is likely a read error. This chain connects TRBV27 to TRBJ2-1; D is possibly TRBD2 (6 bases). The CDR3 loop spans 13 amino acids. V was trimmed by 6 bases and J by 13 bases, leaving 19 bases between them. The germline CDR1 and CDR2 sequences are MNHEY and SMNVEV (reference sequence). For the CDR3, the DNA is TGTGCCAGCAGCCATGGGGCCCGGGAGACCCAGTTCTTC. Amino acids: CASSHGARETQFF.

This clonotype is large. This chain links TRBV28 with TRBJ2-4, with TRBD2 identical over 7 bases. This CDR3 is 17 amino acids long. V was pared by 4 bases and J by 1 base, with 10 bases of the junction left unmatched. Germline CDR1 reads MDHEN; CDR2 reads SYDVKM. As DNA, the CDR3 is TGTGCCAGCAGTTCGGGACGGGGGGTCTCTGCCAAAAACATTCAGTACTTC. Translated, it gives CASSSGRGVSAKNIQYF.

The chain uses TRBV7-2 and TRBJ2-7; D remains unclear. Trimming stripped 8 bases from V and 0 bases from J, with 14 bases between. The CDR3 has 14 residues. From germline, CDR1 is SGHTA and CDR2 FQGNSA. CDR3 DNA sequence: TGTGCCAGCCTTGCCGGAAGCGTCTCCTACGAGCAGTACTTC. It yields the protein CASLAGSVSYEQYF.

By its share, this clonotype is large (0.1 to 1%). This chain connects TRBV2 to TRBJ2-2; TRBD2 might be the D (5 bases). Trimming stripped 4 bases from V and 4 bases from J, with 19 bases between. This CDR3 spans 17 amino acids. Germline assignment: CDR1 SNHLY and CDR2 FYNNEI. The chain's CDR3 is CASSVERSGVGTGELFF. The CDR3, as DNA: TGTGCCAGCAGTGTCGAGCGGTCTGGAGTGGGCACCGGGGAGCTGTTTTTT.

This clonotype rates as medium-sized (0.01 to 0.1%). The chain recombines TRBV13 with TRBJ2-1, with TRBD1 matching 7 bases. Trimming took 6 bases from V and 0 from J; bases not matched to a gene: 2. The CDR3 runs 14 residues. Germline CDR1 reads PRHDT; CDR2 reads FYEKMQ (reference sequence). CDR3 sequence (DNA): TGTGCCAGCAGTGGGGACAGCTCCTACAATGAGCAGTTCTTC. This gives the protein CASSGDSSYNEQFF. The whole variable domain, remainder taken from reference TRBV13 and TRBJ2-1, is AAGVIQSPRHLIKEKRETATLKCYPIPRHDTVYWYQQGPGQDPQFLISFYEKMQSDKGSIPDRFSAQQFSDYHSELNMSSLELGDSALYFCASSGDSSYNEQFFGPGTRLTVL.

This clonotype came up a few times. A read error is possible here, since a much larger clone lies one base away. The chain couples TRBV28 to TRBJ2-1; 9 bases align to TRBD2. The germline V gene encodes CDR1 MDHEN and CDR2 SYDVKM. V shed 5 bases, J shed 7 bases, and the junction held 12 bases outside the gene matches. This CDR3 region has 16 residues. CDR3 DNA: TGTGCCAGCAGTACTAATTCCGGGACTAGCATTAATGAGCAGTTCTTC. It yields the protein CASSTNSGTSINEQFF.

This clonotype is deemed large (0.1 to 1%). The CDR3 region is CASSPLGIDEQFF. Written as DNA, the CDR3 is TGTGCCAGCAGCCCACTAGGGATTGATGAGCAGTTCTTC. The chain couples TRBV7-3 to TRBJ2-1; perhaps TRBD2 as D (5 bases). The germline V gene encodes CDR1 SGHTA and CDR2 FQGTGA. The CDR3 has 13 amino acids. V was cut by 5 bases and J by 8 bases, with 13 bases left in between. Together with reference TRBV7-3 and TRBJ2-1, the CDR3 gives the full variable domain: GAGVSQTPSNKVTEKGKYVELRCDPISGHTALYWYRQSLGQGPEFLIYFQGTGAADDSGLPNDRFFAVRPEGSVSTLKIQRTERGDSAVYLCASSPLGIDEQFFGPGTRLTVL.

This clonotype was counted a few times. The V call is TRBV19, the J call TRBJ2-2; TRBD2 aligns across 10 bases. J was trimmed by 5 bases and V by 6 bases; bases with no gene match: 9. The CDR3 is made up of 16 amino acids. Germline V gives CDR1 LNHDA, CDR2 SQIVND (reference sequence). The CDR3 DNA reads TGTGCCAGTAGCGCACTAGCGGGAAGAGGTACCGGGGAGCTGTTTTTT. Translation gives CASSALAGRGTGELFF.

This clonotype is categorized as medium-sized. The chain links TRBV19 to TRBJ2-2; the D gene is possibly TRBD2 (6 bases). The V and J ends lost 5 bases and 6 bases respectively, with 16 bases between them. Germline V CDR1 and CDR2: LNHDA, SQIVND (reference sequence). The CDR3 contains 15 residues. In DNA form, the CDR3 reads TGTGCCAGTAGTCCGCGCTTAGGGGAGGCCGGGGAGCTGTTTTTT. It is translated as CASSPRLGEAGELFF.